The clone carrying this T cell receptor beta chain was seen just once. The data originate from a study of blood T cell repertoires in COVID-19. The CDR3 has 14 amino acids. The V gene's germline CDR1 is LGHDT and CDR2 YNNKEL (reference sequence). Trimming took off 6 bases at V and 1 base at J, with 11 bases between the two ends. Some clones are missing from TCRdb's copy, which holds only in-frame ones; the method was immunoSEQ multiplex PCR. The data show approximately 250,000 clones, with approximately 80% seen just once and roughly 4% held by the top ten. This chain joins TRBV3-1 (or the pseudogene TRBV3-2) and TRBJ2-3; TRBD1 might be the D (5 bases). Sequenced input: peripheral blood. The receptor was isolated from a man between 60 and 75 years old with acute or convalescent COVID-19. The CDR3 coding sequence is TGTGCCAGCAGTGACCCAGGGCGCACAGATACGCAGTATTTT. Its protein is CASSDPGRTDTQYF.